The 31 T cell receptor beta chains reported below all come from one sample, sequenced in a study of blood T cell repertoires in COVID-19. The protocol was immunoSEQ multiplex PCR, while the TCRdb copy is restricted to in-frame clones and leaves out a portion. Among approximately 250,000 clones listed, almost 85% were seen once. The sample was PBMCs or T cells enriched from blood (not recorded which). These receptor sequences come from a woman in her forties or fifties with acute COVID-19.

This clone was recorded once. The rearrangement joins TRBV13 to TRBJ1-2, with 9 bases fitting TRBD1. The CDR3 is 17 amino acids. The germline V gene has CDR1 PRHDT and CDR2 FYEKMQ (reference sequence). V dropped 4 bases and J dropped 5; count of bases not matched to a gene: 14. CDR3 in amino acids: CASSSRQGDLSRYGYTF. The CDR3 DNA reads as TGTGCCAGCAGCTCCCGACAGGGGGATCTCAGCCGGTATGGCTACACCTTC.

The chain has TRBV7-2 and TRBJ1-4; D might be TRBD1 (5 bases). Trimming removed 3 bases at V and 7 bases at J, with 18 bases between. CDR3 length: 16 residues. The germline CDR1 and CDR2 sequences are SGHTA and FQGNSA. The CDR3 bases are TGTGCCAGCAGCTTCCGGTGGGAGGGGAGTGGTGAAAAACTGTTTTTT. This translates into CASSFRWEGSGEKLFF.

This chain joins TRBV6-5 and TRBJ1-2; possibly TRBD1 for D (5 bases). The germline CDR1 and CDR2 sequences are MNHEY and SVGAGI. CDR3 length: 14 residues. Trimming stripped 8 bases from V and 1 base from J, with 14 bases between. CDR3 DNA: TGTGCCAGCCTACGACAGAGCCTTAACTATGGCTACACCTTC. Encoded protein: CASLRQSLNYGYTF.

Remarks on this clone: Germline is not matched at one junction end, which may reflect a read error. This chain joins TRBV7-7 and TRBJ2-5; D ambiguous. This CDR3 comprises 15 residues. The germline gives CDR1 SSHAT, CDR2 FNYEAQ (reference sequence). The CDR3 nucleotides read TGTGCTAGCAGCCTTAGCAAGGTACTGGGAGAGACCCAGTACTTC. This translates into CASSLSKVLGETQYF.

CDR3 sequence: CASSSPGVLSYEQYF. CDR3 nucleotide sequence: TGTGCCAGCAGCTCGCCGGGGGTACTCTCCTACGAGCAGTACTTC. The chain carries TRBV7-2 and TRBJ2-7; the D gene is possibly TRBD2 (6 bases). The CDR3 totals 15 residues. The V gene lost 4 bases and the J gene lost 0 bases, with 13 bases spanning the gap. Germline assignment: CDR1 SGHTA and CDR2 FQGNSA.

The V call is TRBV7-9, the J call TRBJ2-7; a possible D gene is TRBD1 (5 bases). The CDR3 spans 15 residues. Germline CDR1 is SEHNR and CDR2 is FQNEAQ (reference sequence). Between the trimmed V and J ends, which lost 5 bases and 1 base, there was a span of 15 bases. The CDR3 reads CASSPQGPSSYEQYF. The DNA for the CDR3 is TGTGCCAGCAGCCCGCAGGGCCCTTCTTCCTACGAGCAGTACTTC.

V and J are TRBV24-1 and TRBJ2-2, with TRBD1 matching over 7 bases. The germline V gene has CDR1 KGHDR and CDR2 SFDVKD. This CDR3 comprises 14 residues. With 4 bases clipped from V and 4 bases from J, the junction kept 2 bases outside the gene matches. The CDR3 reads CATSETGVTGELFF. The CDR3 nucleotides are TGTGCCACCAGTGAAACAGGGGTCACCGGGGAGCTGTTTTTT.

The V gene is TRBV3-1 (or the pseudogene TRBV3-2), the J gene TRBJ2-2; tentative D call: TRBD1 (6 bases). This CDR3 spans 17 amino acids. In germline, CDR1 is LGHDT, CDR2 YNNKEL (reference sequence). Trimming pared 0 bases from V and 1 base from J, leaving 12 bases between. In DNA, the CDR3 is TGTGCCAGCAGCCAAGATTTATGGGACAAGAACACCGGGGAGCTGTTTTTT. Its translation is CASSQDLWDKNTGELFF.

The CDR3 loop is CATLPEGQGSRAAFF. The CDR3 DNA reads TGTGCCACACTTCCTGAGGGACAGGGGTCAAGGGCAGCTTTCTTT. The chain carries TRBV19 and TRBJ1-1; 10 bases match TRBD1. The trim removed 10 bases at V and 10 bases at J, leaving 18 bases unmatched. Germline V gene lookup returns CDR1 LNHDA and CDR2 SQIVND (reference sequence). The CDR3 consists of 15 residues.

This clone was seen once. V usage is TRBV9 and J usage is TRBJ2-2; tentative D call: TRBD1 (6 bases). V was cut by 4 bases and J by 4 bases, with 8 bases left in between. Germline CDR1 SGDLS, CDR2 YYNGEE. This CDR3 is built from 13 residues. The CDR3 bases are TGTGCCAGCAGCCGAGGGGGCACCGGGGAGCTGTTTTTT. Translating it yields CASSRGGTGELFF.

Points on this clone: In the same sample, other DNA sequences code for this CDR3. The chain is built from TRBV30 and TRBJ2-7; D is ambiguous. The germline V gene encodes CDR1 GTSNPN and CDR2 SVGIG (reference sequence). V was trimmed by 1 base and J by 4 bases, leaving 8 bases between them. The CDR3 totals 12 residues. The DNA of the CDR3 is TGTGCCTGGAGTGGAACAGTGTACGAGCAGTACTTC. Its translation: CAWSGTVYEQYF.

The chain links TRBV7-2 to TRBJ1-5, with unresolved D. CDR3 length equals 16 residues. The V end was cut by 4 bases, the J end by 1 base, with 14 bases between. CDR1 is SGHTA, CDR2 FQGNSA, per germline. The CDR3 is CASSSARVMSNQPQHF. Here the CDR3 DNA reads TGTGCCAGCAGCTCCGCCCGGGTAATGAGCAATCAGCCCCAGCATTTT.

This sequence joins TRBV6-5 and TRBJ2-7, with TRBD1 as a possible D gene (5 bases). Germline CDR1 reads MNHEY; CDR2 reads SVGAGI. Between the trimmed V and J ends, which lost 8 bases and 0 bases, there was a span of 17 bases. The CDR3 loop spans 15 amino acids. The CDR3 protein is CASRPRDDPSYEQYF. CDR3 in DNA: TGTGCCAGCCGCCCCAGGGATGATCCCTCCTACGAGCAGTACTTC.

The chain recombines TRBV18 with TRBJ1-3; TRBD1 agrees at 7 bases. Germline V CDR1 and CDR2: KGHSH, LQKENI. CDR3 length equals 16 residues. The trim removed 3 bases at V and 0 bases at J, leaving 5 bases unmatched. DNA of the CDR3: TGTGCCAGCTCACCGACAGGGCCGCCCTCTGGAAACACCATATATTTT. Its protein product is CASSPTGPPSGNTIYF.

V and J are TRBV7-9 and TRBJ2-5; 10 positions match TRBD2. Trimming removed 3 bases from V and 5 bases from J; junction bases left unmatched: 6. CDR3 length: 15 amino acids. In germline, CDR1 is SEHNR, CDR2 FQNEAQ (reference sequence). This CDR3 is CASSLSGGATETQYF. CDR3 DNA sequence: TGTGCCAGCAGCTTGAGCGGGGGGGCCACCGAGACCCAGTACTTC.

The chain carries TRBV18 and TRBJ1-4; TRBD1 agrees at 9 bases. With 6 bases clipped from V and 7 bases from J, the junction kept 12 bases outside the gene matches. CDR1 is KGHSH and CDR2 is LQKENI in the germline V gene. The CDR3 length is 16 residues. In DNA form, the CDR3 reads TGTGCCAGCTCGCTCGAAGGACAGGGGTTGATTGAAAAACTGTTTTTT. Translating it yields CASSLEGQGLIEKLFF.

V gene TRBV10-3 combines with J gene TRBJ2-3; 8 bases are a match to TRBD1. This CDR3 comprises 15 residues. CDR1 is ENHRY and CDR2 is SYGVKD in the germline V gene. The junction had 6 bases not matched to a gene; V was cut back by 7 bases and J by 0 bases. CDR3 DNA: TGTGCCATCACCCCGAACAGGGGGAGCACAGATACGCAGTATTTT. Translated: CAITPNRGSTDTQYF.

In regard to this clone: This same CDR3 is encoded by further DNA sequences in the sample. The V and J genes are TRBV18 and TRBJ1-5, with 8 positions matching TRBD1. Germline values: CDR1 KGHSH, CDR2 LQKENI. V dropped 3 bases and J dropped 2; count of bases not matched to a gene: 0. The CDR3 runs 14 residues. CDR3 DNA: TGTGCCAGCTCACCGGGACAGGGCAATCAGCCCCAGCATTTT. Translation gives CASSPGQGNQPQHF.

This clone was picked up one time. The V call is TRBV7-2, the J call TRBJ1-2; the D is unclear. This CDR3 is built from 14 residues. Germline loops: CDR1 SGHTA, CDR2 FQGNSA. With 4 bases removed from V and 3 bases from J, the gap between germline ends came to 12 bases. CDR3 nucleotides: TGTGCCAGCAGCTCTGGGGTCGGGGACTATGGCTACACCTTC. As protein: CASSSGVGDYGYTF.

V and J are TRBV20-1 and TRBJ2-2; 8 nucleotides align to TRBD2. After removal of 3 bases from V and 1 base from J, the junction contained 4 bases not matched to a gene. There are 15 residues in the CDR3. CDR1 and CDR2 (germline): DFQATT, SNEGSKA (reference sequence). The CDR3 coding sequence is TGCAGTGCTAGTGGGCTAGCGGGGAACACCGGGGAGCTGTTTTTT. Protein product: CSASGLAGNTGELFF.

The chain uses TRBV7-2 and TRBJ1-1, with a weak D call TRBD1 (6 bases). This CDR3 comprises 15 residues. The V end was cut by 1 base, the J end by 6 bases, with 15 bases between. Germline CDR1 reads SGHTA; CDR2 reads FQGNSA. The CDR3 bases are TGTGCCAGCAGCTTAGTTGTTGGGGGCAGCTCTGAAGCTTTCTTT. Protein: CASSLVVGGSSEAFF. The complete variable domain, with remaining parts taken from reference TRBV7-2 and TRBJ1-1, reads GAGVSQSPSNKVTEKGKDVELRCDPISGHTALYWYRQSLGQGLEFLIYFQGNSAPDKSGLPSDRFSAERTGGSVSTLTIQRTQQEDSAVYLCASSLVVGGSSEAFFGQGTRLTVV.

The V gene is TRBV27, the J gene TRBJ2-1; the D is unclear. This CDR3 region has 15 residues. From germline, CDR1 is MNHEY and CDR2 SMNVEV (reference sequence). Trimming took off 4 bases at V and 4 bases at J, with 14 bases between the two ends. The CDR3 sequence is CASSSGTEKYNEQFF. As DNA, the CDR3 is TGTGCCAGCAGTTCAGGAACGGAAAAGTACAATGAGCAGTTCTTC.

The chain is built from TRBV6-6 and TRBJ1-6; the D gene is possibly TRBD1 (6 bases). Germline V gene lookup returns CDR1 MNHNY and CDR2 SVGAGI (reference sequence). The CDR3 length is 13 residues. Trimming took 6 bases from V and 10 from J, leaving 13 bases between them. The CDR3 nucleotides read TGTGCCAGCAGCTTGGACAGTGGCTCACCCCTCCACTTT. Its translation: CASSLDSGSPLHF.

This clone was detected a few times. The chain employs TRBV12-3 or TRBV12-4 and TRBJ1-5, with 10 positions matching TRBD1. V gave up 3 bases and J gave up 12 bases; unmatched junction bases: 5. The CDR3 is 13 amino acids. CDR3 region: CASSFGTGVHQHF. The CDR3 DNA reads as TGTGCCAGCAGTTTTGGGACAGGGGTCCACCAGCATTTT.

To note about this clone: The sample has other DNA sequences that encode this CDR3 too. The chain joins TRBV3-1 (or the pseudogene TRBV3-2) to TRBJ1-2; D may be TRBD1 (6 bases). In germline, CDR1 is LGHDT, CDR2 YNNKEL (reference sequence). This CDR3 spans 14 amino acids. V was trimmed by 0 bases and J by 7 bases, leaving 12 bases between them. The CDR3 loop reads CASSQDRGRGGYTF. CDR3 nucleotides: TGTGCCAGCAGCCAAGACAGGGGAAGGGGTGGCTACACCTTC.

V and J are TRBV5-1 and TRBJ2-1, with a tentative D call TRBD2 (6 bases). The CDR3 is 15 amino acids. CDR1 is SGHRS and CDR2 is YFSETQ in the germline V gene. Trimming took 0 bases from V and 2 from J, leaving 9 bases between them. The CDR3 sequence is CASSLGDLAYNEQFF. The CDR3 nucleotides are TGCGCCAGCAGCTTGGGGGACTTAGCCTACAATGAGCAGTTCTTC.

This chain joins TRBV30 and TRBJ1-1; TRBD1 might be the D (5 bases). This CDR3 is 15 amino acids long. Between the trimmed V and J ends, which lost 0 bases and 4 bases, there was a span of 15 bases. CDR1 is GTSNPN, CDR2 SVGIG, per germline (reference sequence). The CDR3 region is CAWSVKAGDGTEAFF. The CDR3 coding sequence is TGTGCCTGGAGTGTAAAGGCGGGGGACGGCACTGAAGCTTTCTTT.

This chain uses TRBV7-8 with TRBJ1-2, with D possibly matching TRBD1 (5 bases). The V gene's germline CDR1 is SGHVS and CDR2 FQNEAQ. With 3 bases removed from V and 6 bases from J, the gap between germline ends came to 8 bases. CDR3 size: 12 residues. DNA for the CDR3: TGTGCCAGCAGCTTCCAGGGTGATGGCTACACCTTC. It codes for CASSFQGDGYTF.

This clone was recorded a few times. V is TRBV2 and J is TRBJ1-5; possibly TRBD1 for D (6 bases). CDR1 SNHLY and CDR2 FYNNEI come from the germline V gene. The CDR3 runs to 16 residues. V lost 2 bases and J 0 bases, leaving 11 bases between the germline ends. The DNA of the CDR3 is TGTGCCAGCAGTGAAACGACAGGCACTAGCAATCAGCCCCAGCATTTT. The encoded protein is CASSETTGTSNQPQHF.

This chain connects TRBV9 to TRBJ2-1; 7 nucleotides line up with TRBD1. Germline assignment: CDR1 SGDLS and CDR2 YYNGEE. This CDR3 comprises 15 residues. The V gene end was trimmed by 1 base and the J gene end by 2 bases; junction bases not matched to a gene: 3. In nucleotides, the CDR3 is TGTGCCAGCAGCGTACGACAGGGCGCCTACAATGAGCAGTTCTTC. As protein: CASSVRQGAYNEQFF.

This chain links TRBV30 with TRBJ1-5, with 7 nucleotides matching TRBD1. Germline lookup yields CDR1 GTSNPN and CDR2 SVGIG (reference sequence). This CDR3 has 13 residues. V shed 5 bases and J 7 bases; nucleotides not matched to a gene: 8. The CDR3 spells CAWRDSLSQPQHF. The CDR3 nucleotides read TGTGCCTGGCGGGACAGTTTATCCCAGCCCCAGCATTTT.